These T cell receptor beta chains were read from a single sample in a study of cytomegalovirus exposure and HLA in healthy donors. Sequencing was performed with immunoSEQ multiplex PCR; in TCRdb, only in-frame clones are kept and a portion is missing. In the table there are tens of thousands of clones, 53% of which are singletons. Material: PBMCs. These receptors were collected from a woman between 40 and 50 years old in good health and CMV-seropositive. CDR3s leave out the opening cysteine and the closing phenylalanine or tryptophan.

V gene: TRBV30
CDR3 protein: AWDSLSYNEQF

V gene: TRBV6-6
CDR3 protein: ASLNSYEQY

V gene: TRBV29-1
CDR3 protein: SVGWQRVNEQF

V gene: TRBV9
CDR3 protein: ASSPGLSGRNTEAF

V gene: TRBV9
CDR3 protein: ASSSVDSIYGYT

V gene: TRBV7-2
CDR3 protein: ASSLVSAAREAF

V gene: TRBV6-1
CDR3 protein: ATKESPDQPQH

V gene: TRBV10-1
CDR3 protein: ASSDLNRGGTGELF

V gene: TRBV11-3
CDR3 protein: ASSSGQGNTIY

V gene: TRBV10-3
CDR3 protein: AIKQGRDTEAF

V gene: TRBV9
CDR3 protein: ASSPAWGQGANTEAF

V gene: TRBV15
CDR3 protein: ATSGGHPANEKLF

V gene: TRBV18
CDR3 protein: ASSPRQGASTDTQY

V gene: TRBV29-1
CDR3 protein: SAVTANSYEQY

V gene: TRBV7-8
CDR3 protein: ASSLVPGGDTQY

V gene: TRBV15
CDR3 protein: ATSRDATGQTDTQY

V gene: TRBV4-3
CDR3 protein: ASSQAPQVNTEAF

V gene: TRBV7-8
CDR3 protein: ASSLREGADKETQY

V gene: TRBV29-1
CDR3 protein: SVSLLAGGNNEQF

V gene: TRBV4-1
CDR3 protein: ASSQGAGGNQPQH

V gene: TRBV7-6
CDR3 protein: ASSLFVAPETQY

V gene: TRBV5-4
CDR3 protein: ASSSEASYAGELF

V gene: TRBV11-2
CDR3 protein: ASSLEGQGVNEQF

V gene: TRBV6-4
CDR3 protein: ASSRTSEADTQY

V gene: TRBV7-2
CDR3 protein: ASSPLSGAHNEKLF

V gene: TRBV5-4
CDR3 protein: ASSLDSNEKLF

V gene: TRBV2
CDR3 protein: ASIRGSSGAYEQY

V gene: TRBV4-1
CDR3 protein: ASSQAGTSGGWSYNEQF

V gene: TRBV28
CDR3 protein: ATTGGSYEQY

V gene: TRBV18
CDR3 protein: ASSPPNLLYGYT

V gene: TRBV9
CDR3 protein: ASSAGRSNSPLH

V gene: TRBV5-1
CDR3 protein: ASSLEPGFEQY

V gene: TRBV10-3
CDR3 protein: AISESGAGRAYGYT

V gene: TRBV6-6
CDR3 protein: ASNLRGGSADTQY

V gene: TRBV6-5
CDR3 protein: ASIEKRGDTGELF

V gene: TRBV5-1
CDR3 protein: ASSLSLYNEQF

V gene: TRBV5-6
CDR3 protein: ASSGAGTSGGASTDTQY

V gene: TRBV6-4
CDR3 protein: ASSDSGGGATDTQY